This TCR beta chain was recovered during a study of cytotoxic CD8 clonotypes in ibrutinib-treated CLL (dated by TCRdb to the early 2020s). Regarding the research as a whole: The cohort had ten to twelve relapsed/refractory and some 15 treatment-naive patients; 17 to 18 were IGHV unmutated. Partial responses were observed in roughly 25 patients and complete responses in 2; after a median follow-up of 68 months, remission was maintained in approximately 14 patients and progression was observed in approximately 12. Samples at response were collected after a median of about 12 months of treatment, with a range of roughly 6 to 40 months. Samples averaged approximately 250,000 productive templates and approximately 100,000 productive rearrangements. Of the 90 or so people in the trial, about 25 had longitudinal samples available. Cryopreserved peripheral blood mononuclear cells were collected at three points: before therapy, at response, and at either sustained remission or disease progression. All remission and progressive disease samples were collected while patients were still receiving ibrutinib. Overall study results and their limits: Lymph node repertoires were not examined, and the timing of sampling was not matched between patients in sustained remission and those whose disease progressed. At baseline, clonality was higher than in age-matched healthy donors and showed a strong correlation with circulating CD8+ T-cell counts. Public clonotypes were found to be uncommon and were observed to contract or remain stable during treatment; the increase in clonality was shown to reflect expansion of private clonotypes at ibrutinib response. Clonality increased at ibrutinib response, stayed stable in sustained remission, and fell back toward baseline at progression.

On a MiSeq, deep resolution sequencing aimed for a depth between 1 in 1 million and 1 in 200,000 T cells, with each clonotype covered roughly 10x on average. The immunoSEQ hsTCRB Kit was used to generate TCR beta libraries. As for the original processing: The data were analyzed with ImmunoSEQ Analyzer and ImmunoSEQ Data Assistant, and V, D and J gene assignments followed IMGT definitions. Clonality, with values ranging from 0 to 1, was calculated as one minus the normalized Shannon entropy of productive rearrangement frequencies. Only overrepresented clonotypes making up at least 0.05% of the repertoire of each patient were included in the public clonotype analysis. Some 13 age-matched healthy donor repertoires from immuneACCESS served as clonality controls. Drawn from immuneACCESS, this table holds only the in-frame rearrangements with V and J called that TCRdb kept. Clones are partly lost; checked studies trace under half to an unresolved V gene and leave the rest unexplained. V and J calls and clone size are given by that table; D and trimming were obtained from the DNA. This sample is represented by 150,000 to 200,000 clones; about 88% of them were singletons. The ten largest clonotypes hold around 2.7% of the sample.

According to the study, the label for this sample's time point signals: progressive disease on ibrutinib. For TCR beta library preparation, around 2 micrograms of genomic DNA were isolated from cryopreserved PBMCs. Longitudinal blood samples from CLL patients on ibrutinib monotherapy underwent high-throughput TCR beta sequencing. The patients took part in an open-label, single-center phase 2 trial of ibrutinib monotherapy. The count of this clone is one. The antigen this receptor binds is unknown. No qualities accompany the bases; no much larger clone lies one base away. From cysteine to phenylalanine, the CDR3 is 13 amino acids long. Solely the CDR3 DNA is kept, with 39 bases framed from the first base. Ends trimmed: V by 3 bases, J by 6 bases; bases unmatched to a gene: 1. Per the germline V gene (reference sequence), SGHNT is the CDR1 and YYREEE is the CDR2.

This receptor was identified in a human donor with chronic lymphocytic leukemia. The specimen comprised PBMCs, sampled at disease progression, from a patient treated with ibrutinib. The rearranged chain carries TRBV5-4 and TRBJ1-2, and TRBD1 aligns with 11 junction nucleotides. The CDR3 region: CASSWTGGNGYTF. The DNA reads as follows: TGTGCCAGCAGCTGGACAGGGGGCAATGGCTACACCTTC.